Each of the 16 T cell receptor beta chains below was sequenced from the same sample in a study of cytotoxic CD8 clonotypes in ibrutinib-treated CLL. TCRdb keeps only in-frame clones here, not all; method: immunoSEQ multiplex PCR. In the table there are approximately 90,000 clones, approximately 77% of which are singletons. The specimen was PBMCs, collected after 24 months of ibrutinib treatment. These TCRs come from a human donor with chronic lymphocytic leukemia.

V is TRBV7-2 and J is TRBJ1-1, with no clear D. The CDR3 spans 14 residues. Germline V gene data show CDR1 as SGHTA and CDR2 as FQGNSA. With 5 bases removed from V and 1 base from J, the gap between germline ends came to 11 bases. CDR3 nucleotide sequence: TGTGCCAGCAGCGCCGGAGTTAAGAACACTGAAGCTTTCTTT. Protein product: CASSAGVKNTEAFF.

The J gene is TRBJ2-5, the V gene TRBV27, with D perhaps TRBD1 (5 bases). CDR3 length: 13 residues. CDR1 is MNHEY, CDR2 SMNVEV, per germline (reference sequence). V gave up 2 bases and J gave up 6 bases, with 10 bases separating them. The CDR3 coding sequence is TGTGCCAGCAGTTTAGCAGGGTCAAAGACCCAGTACTTC. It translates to CASSLAGSKTQYF.

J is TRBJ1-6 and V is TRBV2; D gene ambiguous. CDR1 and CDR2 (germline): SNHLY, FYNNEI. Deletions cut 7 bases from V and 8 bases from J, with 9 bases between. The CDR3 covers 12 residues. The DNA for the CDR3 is TGTGCCAGCAAATACATGGATTCACCCCTCCACTTT. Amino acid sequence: CASKYMDSPLHF.

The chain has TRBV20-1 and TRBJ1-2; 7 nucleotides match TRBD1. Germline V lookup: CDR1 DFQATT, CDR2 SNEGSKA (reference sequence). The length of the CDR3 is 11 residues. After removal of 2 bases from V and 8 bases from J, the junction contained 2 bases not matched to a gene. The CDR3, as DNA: TGCAGTGCTAGACAGGGGGGCGGCTACACCTTC. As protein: CSARQGGGYTF.

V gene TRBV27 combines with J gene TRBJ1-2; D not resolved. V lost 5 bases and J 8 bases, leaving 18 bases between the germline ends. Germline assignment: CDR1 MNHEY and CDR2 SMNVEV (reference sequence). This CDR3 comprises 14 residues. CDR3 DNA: TGTGCCAGCAGTCCCAATCATCCCCCCGGAGGCTACACCTTC. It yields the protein CASSPNHPPGGYTF.

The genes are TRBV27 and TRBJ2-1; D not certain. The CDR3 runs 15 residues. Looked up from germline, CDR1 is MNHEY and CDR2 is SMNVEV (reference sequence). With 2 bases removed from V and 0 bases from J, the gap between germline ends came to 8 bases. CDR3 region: CASSLTESSYNEQFF. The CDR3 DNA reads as TGTGCCAGCAGTTTAACAGAGAGCTCCTACAATGAGCAGTTCTTC.

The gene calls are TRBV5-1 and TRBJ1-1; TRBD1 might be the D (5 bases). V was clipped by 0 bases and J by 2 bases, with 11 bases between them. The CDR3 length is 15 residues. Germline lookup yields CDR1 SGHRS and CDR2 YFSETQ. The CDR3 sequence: CASSLGQLINTEAFF. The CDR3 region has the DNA TGCGCCAGCAGCTTGGGACAGCTGATAAACACTGAAGCTTTCTTT.

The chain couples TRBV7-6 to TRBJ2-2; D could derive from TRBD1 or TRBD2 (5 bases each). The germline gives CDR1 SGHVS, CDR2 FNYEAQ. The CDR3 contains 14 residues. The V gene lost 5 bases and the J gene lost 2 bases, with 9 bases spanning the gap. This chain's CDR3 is CASSRGPNTGELFF. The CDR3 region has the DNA TGTGCCAGCAGCCGGGGACCCAACACCGGGGAGCTGTTTTTT.

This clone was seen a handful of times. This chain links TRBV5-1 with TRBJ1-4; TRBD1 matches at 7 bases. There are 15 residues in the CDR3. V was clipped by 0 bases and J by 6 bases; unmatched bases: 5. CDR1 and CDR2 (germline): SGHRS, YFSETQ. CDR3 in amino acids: CASSLGTGQDEKLFF. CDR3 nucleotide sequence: TGCGCCAGCAGCTTGGGGACAGGACAGGATGAAAAACTGTTTTTT.

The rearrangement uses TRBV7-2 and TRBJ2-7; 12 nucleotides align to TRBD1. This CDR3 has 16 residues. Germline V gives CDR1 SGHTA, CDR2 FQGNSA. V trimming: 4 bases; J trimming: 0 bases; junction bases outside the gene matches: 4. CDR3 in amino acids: CASSSGTGGSSYEQYF. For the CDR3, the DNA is TGTGCCAGCAGCTCCGGGACAGGGGGCAGCTCCTACGAGCAGTACTTC.

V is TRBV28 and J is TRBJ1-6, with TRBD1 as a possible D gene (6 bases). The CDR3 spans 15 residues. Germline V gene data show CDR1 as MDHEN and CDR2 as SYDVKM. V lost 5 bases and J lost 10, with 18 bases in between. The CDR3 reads CASSAVGPGASPLHF. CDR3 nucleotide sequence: TGTGCCAGCAGTGCTGTCGGCCCAGGGGCCTCACCCCTCCACTTT.

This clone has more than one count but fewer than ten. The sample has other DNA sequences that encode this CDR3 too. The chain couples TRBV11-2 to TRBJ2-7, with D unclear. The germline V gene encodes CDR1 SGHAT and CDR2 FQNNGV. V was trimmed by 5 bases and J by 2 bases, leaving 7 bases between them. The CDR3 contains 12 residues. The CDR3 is CASSPRPYEQYF. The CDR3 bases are TGTGCCAGCAGCCCTCGACCCTACGAGCAGTACTTC. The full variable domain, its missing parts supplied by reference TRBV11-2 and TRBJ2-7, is EAGVAQSPRYKIIEKRQSVAFWCNPISGHATLYWYQQILGQGPKLLIQFQNNGVVDDSQLPKDRFSAERLKGVDSTLKIQPAKLEDSAVYLCASSPRPYEQYFGPGTRLTVT.

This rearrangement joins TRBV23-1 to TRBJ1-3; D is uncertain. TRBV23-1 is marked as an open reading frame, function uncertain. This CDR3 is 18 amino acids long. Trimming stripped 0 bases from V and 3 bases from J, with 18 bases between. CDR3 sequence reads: CASSQSAEVSSYGNTIYF. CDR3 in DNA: TGCGCCAGCAGTCAATCAGCCGAGGTCTCATCTTATGGAAACACCATATATTTT.

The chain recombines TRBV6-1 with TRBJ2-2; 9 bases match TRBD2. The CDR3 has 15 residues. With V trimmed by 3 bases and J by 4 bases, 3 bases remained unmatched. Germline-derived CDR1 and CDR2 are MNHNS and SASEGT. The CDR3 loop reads CASSEGGRATGELFF. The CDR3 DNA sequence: TGTGCCAGCAGTGAGGGCGGGAGGGCCACCGGGGAGCTGTTTTTT.

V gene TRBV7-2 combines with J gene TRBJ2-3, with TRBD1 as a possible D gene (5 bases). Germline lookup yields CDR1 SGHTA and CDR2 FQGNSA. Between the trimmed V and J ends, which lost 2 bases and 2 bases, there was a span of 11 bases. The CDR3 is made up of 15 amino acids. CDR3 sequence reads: CASSLRGHITDTQYF. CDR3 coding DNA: TGTGCCAGCAGCTTAAGAGGACATATCACAGATACGCAGTATTTT.

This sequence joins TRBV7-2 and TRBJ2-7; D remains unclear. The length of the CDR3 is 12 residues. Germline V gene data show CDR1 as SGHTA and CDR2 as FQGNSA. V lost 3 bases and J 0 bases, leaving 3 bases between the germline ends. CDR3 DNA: TGTGCCAGCAGCTTTATCTCCTACGAGCAGTACTTC. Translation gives CASSFISYEQYF.